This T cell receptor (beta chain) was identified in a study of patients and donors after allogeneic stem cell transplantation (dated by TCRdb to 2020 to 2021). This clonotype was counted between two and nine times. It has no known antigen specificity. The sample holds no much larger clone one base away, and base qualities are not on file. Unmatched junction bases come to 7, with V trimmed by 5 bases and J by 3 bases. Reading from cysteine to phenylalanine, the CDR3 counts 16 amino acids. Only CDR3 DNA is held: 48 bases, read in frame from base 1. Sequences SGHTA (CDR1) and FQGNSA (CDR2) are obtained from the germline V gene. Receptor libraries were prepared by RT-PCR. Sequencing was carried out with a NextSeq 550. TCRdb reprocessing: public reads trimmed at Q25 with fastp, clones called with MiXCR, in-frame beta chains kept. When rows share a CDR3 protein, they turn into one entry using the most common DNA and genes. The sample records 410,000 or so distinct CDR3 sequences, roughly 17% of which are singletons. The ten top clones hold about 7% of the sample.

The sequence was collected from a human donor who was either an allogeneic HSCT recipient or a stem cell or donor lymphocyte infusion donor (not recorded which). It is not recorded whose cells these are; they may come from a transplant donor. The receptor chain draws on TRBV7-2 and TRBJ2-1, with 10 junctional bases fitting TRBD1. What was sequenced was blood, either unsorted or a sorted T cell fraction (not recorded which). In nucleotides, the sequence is TGTGCCAGCAGCGTTACCGGGACAGGGGACTACAATGAGCAGTTCTTC. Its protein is CASSVTGTGDYNEQFF.